There are a few counts of the clone carrying this T cell receptor (beta chain). Its antigen is unknown. Trimming stripped 6 bases from V and 6 bases from J, with 14 bases between. The CDR3 covers 14 residues. The sample is drawn from a study of response to subunit inactivated influenza vaccine. TCRdb used MiXCR to reprocess the RT-PCR reads, holding one entry per CDR3 protein. The sample has hundreds of thousands of distinct CDR3 sequences; approximately 15% are singletons. Broader study findings: The authors suggested that few new T cells are recruited per seasonal influenza vaccination.

This TCR derives from a man in his fifties or sixties who received an inactivated influenza vaccine. The sample in question was CD4+ T cells sorted from PBMCs, obtained less than 30 months after vaccination. The V call is TRBV12-3 or TRBV12-4, the J call TRBJ2-2, with D possibly matching TRBD1 (6 bases). CDR3 amino acids: CASSSDKGAGELFF. As DNA, the CDR3 is TGTGCCAGCAGCTCCGACAAGGGGGCCGGGGAGCTGTTTTTT.